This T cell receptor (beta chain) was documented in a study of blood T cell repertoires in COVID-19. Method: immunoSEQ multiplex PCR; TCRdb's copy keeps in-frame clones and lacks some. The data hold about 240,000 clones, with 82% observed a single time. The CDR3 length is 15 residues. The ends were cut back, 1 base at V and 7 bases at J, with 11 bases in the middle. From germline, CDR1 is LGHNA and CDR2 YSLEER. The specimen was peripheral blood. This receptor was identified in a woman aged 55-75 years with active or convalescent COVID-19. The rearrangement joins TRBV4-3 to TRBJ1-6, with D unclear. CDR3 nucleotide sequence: TGCGCCAGCAGCCAAGTGAGGGAGCGGAATTCACCCCTCCACTTT. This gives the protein CASSQVRERNSPLHF.